This T cell receptor (beta chain) comes out of a study of cytomegalovirus exposure and HLA in healthy donors. The length of the CDR3 is 16 residues. Trimming left V 2 bases short and J 0 bases short, with 11 bases between. Germline assignment: CDR1 SNHLY and CDR2 FYNNEI. PCR used 60 Vbeta primers and 13 Jbeta primers. TCRdb's copy holds only in-frame clones and misses some; the assay was immunoSEQ multiplex PCR. The data show 180,000 or so clones, approximately 70% seen once. The source is a human donor in good health. The sample consisted of PBMCs. This chain links TRBV2 with TRBJ2-1, with a weak D call TRBD2 (5 bases). As DNA, the CDR3 is TGTGCCAGCAGTGAACTTGAGGGAAGCTCCTACAATGAGCAGTTCTTC. Encoded protein: CASSELEGSSYNEQFF.